This T cell receptor (beta chain) was sequenced in a study of T cells in Graves' hyperthyroidism and ophthalmopathy. TCR beta CDR3 regions were amplified from RNA. TCR CDR3 regions were first amplified by RT-PCR with HTBI primers. TCRdb called the multiplex PCR reads again in MiXCR, with one record for every CDR3 protein. The sample includes around 600,000 distinct CDR3 sequences, 15% to 19% of them seen just once. This clonotype has at least ten counts. The CDR3 runs to 18 residues. Trimming at V came to 3 bases and at J to 4 bases, leaving 10 bases not matched to a gene. Per germline, CDR1 KGHDR and CDR2 SFDVKD.

The material sequenced was blood. The clonotype was recovered from a woman aged 25 to 39 with Graves' hyperthyroidism. This chain links TRBV24-1 with TRBJ2-1; TRBD2 aligns across 11 bases. The CDR3 protein is CATSDRETSGKGYNEQFF. As DNA, the CDR3 is TGTGCCACCAGTGATCGAGAGACTAGCGGGAAGGGATACAATGAGCAGTTCTTC.